This TCR beta chain was sequenced for a study of T cells after yellow fever vaccination. Study-level background: With SMART-Seq v4 Ultra Low Input, the fractions containing low cell numbers were prepared. Findings of the study overall: The secondary response peaked faster, at day 5 versus 15, but was weaker. Some clonotypes, a small share, were shared between CD4 and CD8 compartments. Bulk-population clonotypes that are abundant could appear as contaminants in FACS-sorted repertoires.

Germline CDR1 MNHEY, CDR2 SVGEGT. This CDR3 contains 12 residues. Between the trimmed V and J ends, which lost 4 bases and 5 bases, there was a span of 9 bases. Each CDR3 protein gets one entry after TCRdb re-called the 5' RACE reads with MiXCR. Found here are around 67,000 distinct CDR3 sequences, 7.1% of them singletons; the top ten hold roughly 35%. Turning to this clonotype: Its antigen is unidentified.

The clonotype was recovered from a young man who received the YFV17D yellow fever vaccine. The genes are TRBV6-2 or TRBV6-3 and TRBJ2-7, with D unclear. This specimen consisted of CD8+ T cells sorted from PBMCs, obtained about 5 days after the first yellow fever vaccination. The CDR3 DNA reads as TGTGCCAGCAGTTCCACTTGGGACGAGCAGTACTTC. It codes for CASSSTWDEQYF.